These T cell receptor beta chains were read from a single sample in a study of CD4 T cells in relation to SARS-CoV-2 and coronaviruses. This table comes from immunoSEQ multiplex PCR, and its TCRdb copy is limited to in-frame clones, with some not included. The sample contains tens of thousands of clones, roughly 93% of which appear only once. Sequencing was done on a sample of naive CD4+ T cells from PBMCs. The receptors stem from a human donor in good health. Each CDR3 is given with its conserved first and last residue. Each record gives: clone size, J gene, D gene, V gene, CDR3 DNA, CDR3 protein. D genes are given only for firm matches. Clone size is shown for a subset of rows, as once, few, many or a class of expanded clone.

clone_size: once
j_call: TRBJ2-2
d_call: TRBD1
v_call: TRBV19
cdr3_nt: TGTGCCAGTAGTATCGACAGGGGGCGCACCGGGGTCGGGGAGCTGTTTTTT
cdr3_aa: CASSIDRGRTGVGELFF

clone_size: .
j_call: TRBJ2-7
d_call: TRBD2
v_call: TRBV3-1/TRBV3-2
cdr3_nt: TGTGCCAGCAGCCCCAGAGGGGGACTAGCGGGAGTCACCTACGAGCAGTACTTC
cdr3_aa: CASSPRGGLAGVTYEQYF

clone_size: .
j_call: TRBJ2-3
d_call: .
v_call: TRBV5-1
cdr3_nt: TGCGCCAGCAGCTTGGTCCCGGGCAGCACAGATACGCAGTATTTT
cdr3_aa: CASSLVPGSTDTQYF

clone_size: .
j_call: TRBJ2-1
d_call: .
v_call: TRBV5-1
cdr3_nt: TGCGCCAGCAGCTTGGCCTCCGAAGGGGGAAATGAGCAGTTCTTC
cdr3_aa: CASSLASEGGNEQFF

clone_size: once
j_call: TRBJ1-5
d_call: .
v_call: TRBV28
cdr3_nt: TGTGCCAGCAGTTTTGGCTCGACAGGCAAACAGCCCCAGCATTTT
cdr3_aa: CASSFGSTGKQPQHF

clone_size: .
j_call: TRBJ2-1
d_call: TRBD2
v_call: TRBV20-1
cdr3_nt: TGCAGTGCTCCCGCGGGACTAGTCCAGTTCTTC
cdr3_aa: CSAPAGLVQFF

clone_size: once
j_call: TRBJ1-2
d_call: .
v_call: TRBV18
cdr3_nt: TGTGCCAGCTCACCTCTCGGACAGCCGGCCTGGGATGGCTACACCTTC
cdr3_aa: CASSPLGQPAWDGYTF

clone_size: .
j_call: TRBJ1-3
d_call: .
v_call: TRBV27
cdr3_nt: TGTGCCAGCAGGGATCGTGTTGGAAACACCATATATTTT
cdr3_aa: CASRDRVGNTIYF

clone_size: once
j_call: TRBJ2-4
d_call: .
v_call: TRBV6-5
cdr3_nt: TGTGCCAGCGGGGTTGCGGGAACAACCAAAAACATTCAGTACTTC
cdr3_aa: CASGVAGTTKNIQYF

clone_size: .
j_call: TRBJ2-3
d_call: .
v_call: TRBV12-3/TRBV12-4
cdr3_nt: TGTGCCAGCAGTCTACGTGATACGCAGTATTTT
cdr3_aa: CASSLRDTQYF

clone_size: .
j_call: TRBJ1-1
d_call: TRBD1
v_call: TRBV7-2
cdr3_nt: TGTGCCAGCAGCTCCTACAGGGGGAACACTGAAGCTTTCTTT
cdr3_aa: CASSSYRGNTEAFF

clone_size: once
j_call: TRBJ2-3
d_call: TRBD2
v_call: TRBV27
cdr3_nt: TGTGCCAGCTCTATGACTAGCGGTCGCACAGATACGCAGTATTTT
cdr3_aa: CASSMTSGRTDTQYF

clone_size: once
j_call: TRBJ2-3
d_call: .
v_call: TRBV7-9
cdr3_nt: TGTGCCAGCAGCCGAGAGGGGGATACGCAGTATTTT
cdr3_aa: CASSREGDTQYF

clone_size: .
j_call: TRBJ1-6
d_call: TRBD1
v_call: TRBV3-1/TRBV3-2
cdr3_nt: TGTGCCAGCAGCCAAGGGGGGACAGCCACTTCACCCCTCCACTTT
cdr3_aa: CASSQGGTATSPLHF

clone_size: .
j_call: TRBJ1-3
d_call: .
v_call: TRBV30
cdr3_nt: TGTGCCTGGAGTGTAAACTCTGGAAACACCATATATTTT
cdr3_aa: CAWSVNSGNTIYF

clone_size: .
j_call: TRBJ2-5
d_call: TRBD1
v_call: TRBV12-3/TRBV12-4
cdr3_nt: TGTGCCAGCGGACCGACAGGGACCGAGACCCAGTACTTC
cdr3_aa: CASGPTGTETQYF

clone_size: .
j_call: TRBJ2-2
d_call: TRBD1
v_call: TRBV28
cdr3_nt: TGTGCCAGCAGTTTATCGAGGGGGCCTAAGGTCGGGGAGCTGTTTTTT
cdr3_aa: CASSLSRGPKVGELFF

clone_size: .
j_call: TRBJ2-1
d_call: TRBD1
v_call: TRBV13
cdr3_nt: TGTGCCAGCAGCCGGGGGACAGGGGCAAACAATGAGCAGTTCTTC
cdr3_aa: CASSRGTGANNEQFF

clone_size: .
j_call: TRBJ2-3
d_call: TRBD2
v_call: TRBV18
cdr3_nt: TGTGCCAGCTCAGCGGGTAGCGGGTCTTCCTCAGATACGCAGTATTTT
cdr3_aa: CASSAGSGSSSDTQYF

clone_size: .
j_call: TRBJ2-5
d_call: TRBD2
v_call: TRBV30
cdr3_nt: TGTGCCTGGAGGGCCCGGACTAGCGGGGGAGAGACCCAGTACTTC
cdr3_aa: CAWRARTSGGETQYF

clone_size: .
j_call: TRBJ2-7
d_call: TRBD1
v_call: TRBV2
cdr3_nt: TGTGCCAGCAGTGGAGGGACAGGGGACGAGCAGTACTTC
cdr3_aa: CASSGGTGDEQYF

clone_size: .
j_call: TRBJ2-5
d_call: TRBD1
v_call: TRBV5-6
cdr3_nt: TGTGCCAGCAGCTTTACAGGGGACCAGTACTTC
cdr3_aa: CASSFTGDQYF

clone_size: .
j_call: TRBJ2-7
d_call: .
v_call: TRBV19
cdr3_nt: TGTGCCAGTAGTGATGCTGCTATCAAGAGCTCCTACGAGCAGTACTTC
cdr3_aa: CASSDAAIKSSYEQYF

clone_size: .
j_call: TRBJ2-7
d_call: TRBD1
v_call: TRBV28
cdr3_nt: TGTGCCAGCAGTTTAGGGGACAGGGCTTTCCACGAGCAGTACTTC
cdr3_aa: CASSLGDRAFHEQYF

clone_size: .
j_call: TRBJ2-1
d_call: TRBD2
v_call: TRBV9
cdr3_nt: TGTGCCAGCAGCGCTAGCGGGAGCTCCTACAATGAGCAGTTCTTC
cdr3_aa: CASSASGSSYNEQFF

clone_size: .
j_call: TRBJ1-1
d_call: .
v_call: TRBV28
cdr3_nt: TGTGCCAGCAGTCCGCCCCAGAGGGTACACACTGAAGCTTTCTTT
cdr3_aa: CASSPPQRVHTEAFF